Shown below are 13 T cell receptor beta chains from a single sample sequenced in a study of T-cell reconstitution after alpha-beta-depleted transplantation in children. The library targeted TCRbeta and was prepared with unique molecular identifiers. TCRdb re-analysed the PCR reads in MiXCR, keeping a single row per CDR3 protein. Among around 200,000 distinct CDR3 sequences listed, 7% to 9% were seen once. The material was PBMCs, mostly from graft donor cells, obtained 360 days after TCRalphabeta/CD19-depleted stem cell transplant. The receptors stem from a male patient between 2 and 9 years old who had a stem cell transplant for acute myeloid leukemia, so the T cells may come from the graft donor.

The gene calls are TRBV7-6 and TRBJ2-7; 10 positions agree with TRBD2. Germline-derived CDR1 and CDR2 are SGHVS and FNYEAQ. The CDR3 is made up of 15 amino acids. Trimming at V came to 5 bases and at J to 0 bases, leaving 4 bases not matched to a gene. CDR3 in DNA: TGTGCCAGCAGCCGACTAGCGGGTCCCTCCTACGAGCAGTACTTC. Encoded protein: CASSRLAGPSYEQYF.

This clonotype was recorded at least ten times. This chain connects TRBV5-1 to TRBJ1-1; a weak D match, TRBD1 (5 bases). From germline, CDR1 is SGHRS and CDR2 YFSETQ. The CDR3 is 14 residues long. The V end was cut by 0 bases, the J end by 1 base, with 7 bases between. In nucleotides, the CDR3 is TGCGCCAGCAGCTTGGGGACATCGAACACTGAAGCTTTCTTT. Amino acid sequence: CASSLGTSNTEAFF. Full variable domain (outside the CDR3, taken from reference TRBV5-1 and TRBJ1-1): KAGVTQTPRYLIKTRGQQVTLSCSPISGHRSVSWYQQTPGQGLQFLFEYFSETQRNKGNFPGRFSGRQFSNSRSEMNVSTLELGDSALYLCASSLGTSNTEAFFGQGTRLTVV.

The rearrangement uses TRBV29-1 and TRBJ2-1; 11 bases agree with TRBD1. There are 14 residues in the CDR3. Looked up from germline, CDR1 is SQVTM and CDR2 is ANQGSEA. V was clipped by 4 bases and J by 4 bases; unmatched bases: 3. CDR3: CSVGGTGGYNEQFF. The CDR3 coding sequence is TGCAGCGTTGGAGGGACAGGGGGGTACAATGAGCAGTTCTTC.

This clonotype was picked up many times. The V call is TRBV20-1, the J call TRBJ1-2; D not certain. CDR1 is DFQATT and CDR2 is SNEGSKA in the germline V gene (reference sequence). Trimming removed 3 bases at V and 13 bases at J, with 15 bases between. The CDR3 covers 11 residues. The CDR3 nucleotides are TGCAGTGCTAGTAGCGCCCGCACTGGCACCTTC. Its translation: CSASSARTGTF.

A few counts support this clonotype. Compared with germline, one end of the junction differs, possibly owing to a read error. The rearrangement uses TRBV2 and TRBJ1-5; 9 nucleotides line up with TRBD1. This CDR3 contains 16 residues. The germline V gene has CDR1 SNHLY and CDR2 FYNNEI. This CDR3 reads CASTEQGASSNQPQHF. CDR3 coding DNA: TGTGCCAGCACTGAACAGGGGGCTTCTAGCAATCAGCCCCAGCATTTT.

This clonotype was counted at least ten times. This chain uses TRBV2 with TRBJ2-7; D perhaps matches TRBD1 (6 bases). Germline V gene lookup returns CDR1 SNHLY and CDR2 FYNNEI. The V gene lost 5 bases and the J gene lost 7 bases, with 12 bases spanning the gap. The CDR3 runs 12 residues. The CDR3 DNA sequence: TGTGCCAGCAGTTCGGACAGAAGGGAGCAGTACGTC. Its translation is CASSSDRREQYV.

In this sample, this clonotype turned up a few times. The chain has TRBV6-2 or TRBV6-3 and TRBJ2-1; 11 positions agree with TRBD2. The CDR3 is 15 amino acids. Germline CDR1 and CDR2: MNHEY and SVGEGT. V was clipped by 7 bases and J by 8 bases; unmatched bases: 10. CDR3 sequence (DNA): TGTGCCAGCAACATCCTAGCGGGGGGATTTTATGAGCAGTTCTTC. It codes for CASNILAGGFYEQFF.

There are a few counts of this clonotype. CDR3 nucleotides: TGCGCCAGCAGCTTGTCAGGGGTCTATGGCTACACCTTC. Its protein is CASSLSGVYGYTF. The gene calls are TRBV5-1 and TRBJ1-2, with D tentatively TRBD1 (6 bases). V was clipped by 1 base and J by 4 bases, with 8 bases between them. In germline, CDR1 is SGHRS, CDR2 YFSETQ. This CDR3 is 13 amino acids long.

The V and J genes are TRBV11-2 and TRBJ2-5; TRBD2 aligns across 12 bases. The germline V gene has CDR1 SGHAT and CDR2 FQNNGV. J was trimmed by 2 bases and V by 5 bases; bases with no gene match: 6. The length of the CDR3 is 16 residues. In nucleotides, the CDR3 is TGTGCCAGCAGCACTAGACTAGCGGGAGTTCAAGAGACCCAGTACTTC. It codes for CASSTRLAGVQETQYF.

This clonotype came up a few times. This chain links TRBV20-1 with TRBJ1-5; 8 nucleotides match TRBD1. The CDR3 totals 15 residues. CDR1 is DFQATT and CDR2 is SNEGSKA in the germline V gene (reference sequence). V trimming: 5 bases; J trimming: 1 base; junction bases outside the gene matches: 7. This chain's CDR3 is CSAPRTGLSNQPQHF. The CDR3, as DNA: TGCAGTGCTCCACGGACAGGGTTGAGCAATCAGCCCCAGCATTTT.

The table lists this clonotype with many counts. The J gene is TRBJ2-1, the V gene TRBV6-5, with TRBD2 as a possible D gene (5 bases). The V gene lost 3 bases and the J gene lost 1 base, with 10 bases spanning the gap. The CDR3 extends over 15 amino acids. The V gene's germline CDR1 is MNHEY and CDR2 SVGAGI. The CDR3 region has the DNA TGTGCCAGCAGTTATGGAGGTCGGTCCTACAATGAGCAGTTCTTC. This translates into CASSYGGRSYNEQFF.

This clonotype was seen at least ten times. The chain uses TRBV20-1 and TRBJ2-3, with TRBD2 identical over 7 bases. V dropped 6 bases and J dropped 0; count of bases not matched to a gene: 6. CDR1 is DFQATT and CDR2 is SNEGSKA in the germline V gene (reference sequence). CDR3 size: 14 residues. The CDR3 is CSASGGGSTDTQYF. DNA for the CDR3: TGCAGTGCCAGTGGCGGGGGTAGCACAGATACGCAGTATTTT.

This clonotype was detected many times. This chain links TRBV5-1 with TRBJ2-5; the match to TRBD1 covers 7 bases. The CDR3 loop spans 13 amino acids. Germline V gene lookup returns CDR1 SGHRS and CDR2 YFSETQ. The V gene end was trimmed by 4 bases and the J gene end by 4 bases; junction bases not matched to a gene: 4. The CDR3 DNA reads as TGCGCCAGCAGCATTAGACAGGGAGAGACCCAGTACTTC. It codes for CASSIRQGETQYF.